This T cell receptor beta chain is drawn from a study of a mutant IDH1 vaccine in newly diagnosed glioma. Germline V gene lookup returns CDR1 MNHNY and CDR2 SVGAGI (reference sequence). V was trimmed by 6 bases and J by 5 bases, leaving 11 bases between them. The CDR3 is 12 residues long. Remarks on this clone: Its antigen remains unknown.

Time point reported: week 5, during vaccination. Every vaccine dose comprised 300 ug of mutant IDH1 20-mer peptide plus topical imiquimod. Regarding the study as a whole: A vaccine-induced immune response developed in 93.3% of the patients.

TCRdb keeps only in-frame clones here, not all; method: immunoSEQ multiplex PCR. The table lists over 35,000 clones, 80% to 95% of them singletons, with roughly 2.8% in the top ten. This chain connects TRBV6-6 to TRBJ2-7; D possibly corresponds to TRBD1 (5 bases). The sequence derives from a man aged 50 to 59 with glioma. Sample: PBMCs, taken from a glioma patient whose treatment included an IDH1 peptide vaccine. The CDR3 loop is CASSHRIHEQYF. The CDR3 DNA is TGTGCCAGCAGCCACAGGATCCACGAGCAGTACTTC.